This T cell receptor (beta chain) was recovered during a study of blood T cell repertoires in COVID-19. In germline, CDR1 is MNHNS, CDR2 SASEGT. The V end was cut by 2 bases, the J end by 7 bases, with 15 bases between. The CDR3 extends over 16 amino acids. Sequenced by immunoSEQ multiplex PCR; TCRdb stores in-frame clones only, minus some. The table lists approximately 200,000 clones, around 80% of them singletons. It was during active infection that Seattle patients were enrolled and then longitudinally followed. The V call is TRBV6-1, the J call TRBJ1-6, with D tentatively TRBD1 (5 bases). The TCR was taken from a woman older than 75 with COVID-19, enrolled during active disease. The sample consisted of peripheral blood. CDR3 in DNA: TGTGCCAGCAGTGAATTCGTGGCAGGGCAGAATTCACCCCTCCACTTT. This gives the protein CASSEFVAGQNSPLHF.